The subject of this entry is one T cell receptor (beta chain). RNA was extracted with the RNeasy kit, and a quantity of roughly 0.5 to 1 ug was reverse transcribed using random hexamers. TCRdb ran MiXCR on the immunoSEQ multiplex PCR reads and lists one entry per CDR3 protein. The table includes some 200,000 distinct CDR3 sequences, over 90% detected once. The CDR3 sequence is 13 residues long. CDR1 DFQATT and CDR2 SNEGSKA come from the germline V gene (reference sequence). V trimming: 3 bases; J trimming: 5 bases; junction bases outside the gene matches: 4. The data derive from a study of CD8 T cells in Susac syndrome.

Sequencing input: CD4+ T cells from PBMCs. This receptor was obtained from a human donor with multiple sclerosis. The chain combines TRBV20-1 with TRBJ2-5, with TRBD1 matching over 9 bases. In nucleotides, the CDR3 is TGCAGTGCTAGGAGGGACAGGGCCGAGACCCAGTACTTC. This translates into CSARRDRAETQYF.